This T cell receptor beta chain was recovered during a study of cytomegalovirus exposure and HLA in healthy donors. As for this clone: Its target is unknown.

With 2 bases removed from V and 0 bases from J, the gap between germline ends came to 12 bases. CDR3 size: 15 residues. CDR1 and CDR2 (germline): SGDLS, YYNGEE. Findings and limits, study-wide: HLA-A and HLA-B allele assignments for most subjects were reportedly predicted accurately using TCR beta sequences.

The PCR was carried out with 60 Vbeta primers and 13 Jbeta primers. TCRdb's table, derived via immunoSEQ multiplex PCR, lists solely in-frame clones and lacks some. The sample holds roughly 130,000 clones, 70% to 75% seen once. Sequencing input: PBMCs. This rearrangement joins TRBV9 to TRBJ2-7; D is possibly TRBD2 (5 bases). The source of this sequence is a woman between 35 and 50 years old in good health and CMV-seronegative. The CDR3 spells CASSVGKGDSYEQYF. The CDR3 nucleotides are TGTGCCAGCAGCGTGGGGAAGGGAGACTCCTACGAGCAGTACTTC.